A selection of T cell receptor beta chains follows, all from one sample in a study of T cell repertoires in ileal Crohn's disease. Profiling relied on immunoSEQ multiplex PCR, and the TCRdb table lists in-frame clones only, not all of them. The table includes 16,000 or so clones, roughly 90% detected once. Sequenced material: ileal tissue. The source is an adult with Crohn's disease. Both conserved end residues are part of each CDR3. D genes are given only for firm matches. Rows give clone size only sometimes, using once, few, many, or a class for an expanded clone.

J gene: TRBJ2-2
V gene: TRBV5-5
D gene: -
clone size: once
CDR3 protein: CASTPLGSKSGELFF
CDR3 DNA: TGTGCCAGCACCCCCCTTGGATCGAAATCCGGGGAGCTGTTTTTT

J gene: TRBJ2-3
V gene: TRBV27
D gene: -
clone size: -
CDR3 protein: CASSLSNRDTQYF
CDR3 DNA: TGTGCCAGCAGTTTATCGAACCGAGATACGCAGTATTTT

J gene: TRBJ2-3
V gene: TRBV6-6
D gene: -
clone size: -
CDR3 protein: CASRGPDTQYF
CDR3 DNA: TGTGCCAGCAGGGGCCCCGATACGCAGTATTTT

J gene: TRBJ2-1
V gene: TRBV11-1
D gene: TRBD1
clone size: -
CDR3 protein: CASSPRRDRDRNEQFF
CDR3 DNA: TGTGCCAGCAGCCCCCGGCGGGACAGGGATCGGAATGAGCAGTTCTTC

J gene: TRBJ1-5
V gene: TRBV6-6
D gene: -
clone size: -
CDR3 protein: CASRQQQDQPQHF
CDR3 DNA: TGTGCCAGCAGACAACAGCAAGATCAGCCCCAGCATTTT

J gene: TRBJ2-3
V gene: TRBV10-1
D gene: TRBD1
clone size: -
CDR3 protein: CASSEGRGRTDTQYF
CDR3 DNA: TGCGCCAGCAGTGAGGGCAGGGGGCGCACAGATACGCAGTATTTT

J gene: TRBJ1-1
V gene: TRBV28
D gene: -
clone size: -
CDR3 protein: CASSLIGEKAFF
CDR3 DNA: TGTGCCAGCAGTTTAATCGGGGAAAAAGCTTTCTTT

J gene: TRBJ2-7
V gene: TRBV28
D gene: TRBD2
clone size: -
CDR3 protein: CASSGPPSGGSREQYF
CDR3 DNA: TGTGCCAGCAGTGGCCCTCCTAGCGGGGGAAGTCGGGAGCAGTACTTC

J gene: TRBJ2-7
V gene: TRBV10-3
D gene: -
clone size: -
CDR3 protein: CAIRMDTTYEQYF
CDR3 DNA: TGTGCCATCAGGATGGACACAACCTACGAGCAGTACTTC

J gene: TRBJ2-2
V gene: TRBV7-3
D gene: -
clone size: once
CDR3 protein: CASSLMGTPTGELFF
CDR3 DNA: TGTGCCAGCAGCTTAATGGGGACTCCCACCGGGGAGCTGTTTTTT

J gene: TRBJ2-4
V gene: TRBV30
D gene: -
clone size: -
CDR3 protein: CAWRFKNRENIQYF
CDR3 DNA: TGTGCCTGGAGATTCAAGAATCGCGAAAACATTCAGTACTTC

J gene: TRBJ2-3
V gene: TRBV10-3
D gene: TRBD2
clone size: -
CDR3 protein: CAISELAGGLINTQYF
CDR3 DNA: TGTGCCATCAGTGAGCTCGCGGGGGGGTTGATAAATACGCAGTATTTT

J gene: TRBJ2-5
V gene: TRBV7-9
D gene: -
clone size: -
CDR3 protein: CASSPWKDYRETQYF
CDR3 DNA: TGTGCCAGCAGCCCCTGGAAGGACTACCGAGAGACCCAGTACTTC

J gene: TRBJ1-2
V gene: TRBV5-1
D gene: -
clone size: -
CDR3 protein: CASSLAPGPNNYGYTF
CDR3 DNA: TGCGCCAGCAGCTTGGCCCCAGGGCCAAATAACTATGGCTACACCTTC

J gene: TRBJ2-2
V gene: TRBV14
D gene: -
clone size: -
CDR3 protein: CASSQEIATDLGGELFF
CDR3 DNA: TGTGCCAGCAGCCAAGAGATCGCGACCGACCTGGGCGGGGAGCTGTTTTTT

J gene: TRBJ2-7
V gene: TRBV28
D gene: -
clone size: -
CDR3 protein: CASSFRVYEQYF
CDR3 DNA: TGTGCCAGCAGTTTTCGAGTTTACGAGCAGTACTTC

J gene: TRBJ1-5
V gene: TRBV11-2
D gene: -
clone size: -
CDR3 protein: CASSLEAGNQPQHF
CDR3 DNA: TGTGCCAGCAGCTTAGAGGCGGGGAATCAGCCCCAGCATTTT

J gene: TRBJ2-3
V gene: TRBV6-4
D gene: TRBD2
clone size: -
CDR3 protein: CASSDSTGGADTQYF
CDR3 DNA: TGTGCCAGCAGTGACTCGACCGGGGGGGCAGATACGCAGTATTTT

J gene: TRBJ2-3
V gene: TRBV19
D gene: TRBD2
clone size: -
CDR3 protein: CASSIGLAGTDTQYF
CDR3 DNA: TGTGCCAGTAGTATTGGACTAGCGGGCACAGATACGCAGTATTTT

J gene: TRBJ1-2
V gene: TRBV28
D gene: -
clone size: -
CDR3 protein: CASSLLTDYGYTF
CDR3 DNA: TGTGCCAGCAGTTTATTGACAGATTATGGCTACACCTTC

J gene: TRBJ2-2
V gene: TRBV10-3
D gene: TRBD1
clone size: -
CDR3 protein: CAISDWDRGLTGELFF
CDR3 DNA: TGTGCCATCAGTGATTGGGACAGGGGGCTTACCGGGGAGCTGTTTTTT

J gene: TRBJ2-1
V gene: TRBV4-1
D gene: -
clone size: -
CDR3 protein: CASSQEPGYNEQFF
CDR3 DNA: TGCGCCAGCAGCCAAGAGCCAGGGTACAATGAGCAGTTCTTC

J gene: TRBJ1-2
V gene: TRBV7-9
D gene: -
clone size: -
CDR3 protein: CASSHGTSLGYTF
CDR3 DNA: TGTGCCAGCAGCCACGGGACGAGCCTCGGCTACACCTTC

J gene: TRBJ2-3
V gene: TRBV4-2
D gene: -
clone size: -
CDR3 protein: CASSQDQGDTQYF
CDR3 DNA: TGTGCCAGCAGCCAAGACCAGGGAGATACGCAGTATTTT

J gene: TRBJ2-1
V gene: TRBV27
D gene: -
clone size: -
CDR3 protein: CASSLDSGGNEQFF
CDR3 DNA: TGTGCCAGCAGTTTGGACTCGGGCGGGAATGAGCAGTTCTTC

J gene: TRBJ2-7
V gene: TRBV7-2
D gene: -
clone size: -
CDR3 protein: CASSPLGGPYEQYF
CDR3 DNA: TGTGCCAGCAGCCCCCTGGGAGGCCCCTACGAGCAGTACTTC

J gene: TRBJ1-5
V gene: TRBV28
D gene: TRBD1
clone size: -
CDR3 protein: CASSFHQRTGFNQPQHF
CDR3 DNA: TGTGCCAGCAGTTTCCATCAAAGGACAGGGTTTAATCAGCCCCAGCATTTT

J gene: TRBJ1-6
V gene: TRBV18
D gene: -
clone size: once
CDR3 protein: CASSPSRDYNSPLHF
CDR3 DNA: TGTGCCAGCTCACCATCTCGGGACTATAATTCACCCCTCCACTTT

J gene: TRBJ2-7
V gene: TRBV28
D gene: -
clone size: -
CDR3 protein: CASSLLSSYEQYF
CDR3 DNA: TGTGCCAGCAGTTTACTTTCCTCCTACGAGCAGTACTTC

J gene: TRBJ1-2
V gene: TRBV28
D gene: -
clone size: -
CDR3 protein: CASTQEPGGKGYTF
CDR3 DNA: TGTGCCAGCACCCAAGAACCGGGGGGTAAAGGCTACACCTTC

J gene: TRBJ2-7
V gene: TRBV11-1
D gene: -
clone size: -
CDR3 protein: CASSGRGALAYEQYF
CDR3 DNA: TGTGCCAGCAGCGGCAGGGGAGCATTGGCCTACGAGCAGTACTTC

J gene: TRBJ2-3
V gene: TRBV7-2
D gene: -
clone size: -
CDR3 protein: CASSLLGRPTDTQYF
CDR3 DNA: TGTGCCAGCAGCTTATTGGGCAGGCCCACAGATACGCAGTATTTT

J gene: TRBJ1-6
V gene: TRBV28
D gene: -
clone size: -
CDR3 protein: CASSPASGRYNSPLHF
CDR3 DNA: TGTGCCAGCAGCCCTGCCTCGGGACGTTATAATTCACCCCTCCACTTT

J gene: TRBJ1-1
V gene: TRBV7-2
D gene: -
clone size: few
CDR3 protein: CASSNYPFSEAFF
CDR3 DNA: TGTGCCAGCAGCAATTATCCGTTTTCTGAAGCTTTCTTT

J gene: TRBJ1-2
V gene: TRBV2
D gene: -
clone size: once
CDR3 protein: CASSERQSNYGYTF
CDR3 DNA: TGTGCCAGCAGTGAAAGACAGTCTAACTATGGCTACACCTTC

J gene: TRBJ2-6
V gene: TRBV9
D gene: -
clone size: -
CDR3 protein: CASSVEGFSGANVLTF
CDR3 DNA: TGTGCCAGCAGCGTAGAGGGGTTCTCTGGGGCCAACGTCCTGACTTTC

J gene: TRBJ2-7
V gene: TRBV7-2
D gene: -
clone size: -
CDR3 protein: CASSSRSYEQYF
CDR3 DNA: TGTGCCAGCAGCTCTAGGTCCTACGAGCAGTACTTC

J gene: TRBJ2-7
V gene: TRBV7-9
D gene: -
clone size: -
CDR3 protein: CASSLSGVSDEQYF
CDR3 DNA: TGTGCCAGCAGCTTATCAGGGGTGAGTGACGAGCAGTACTTC

J gene: TRBJ2-6
V gene: TRBV27
D gene: -
clone size: -
CDR3 protein: CASSLMASGANVLTF
CDR3 DNA: TGTGCCAGCAGTTTAATGGCCTCTGGGGCCAACGTCCTGACTTTC

J gene: TRBJ1-6
V gene: TRBV29-1
D gene: -
clone size: -
CDR3 protein: CSVAEGASPLHF
CDR3 DNA: TGCAGCGTTGCGGAGGGAGCTTCACCCCTCCACTTT

J gene: TRBJ2-2
V gene: TRBV5-4
D gene: -
clone size: -
CDR3 protein: CASSEGRTNTGELFF
CDR3 DNA: TGTGCCAGCAGCGAGGGACGGACGAACACCGGGGAGCTGTTTTTT

J gene: TRBJ2-1
V gene: TRBV20-1
D gene: -
clone size: -
CDR3 protein: CSATKHNEQFF
CDR3 DNA: TGCAGTGCTACCAAACATAATGAGCAGTTCTTC

J gene: TRBJ1-2
V gene: TRBV7-9
D gene: TRBD1
clone size: -
CDR3 protein: CASSTPRDRDLSRYGYTF
CDR3 DNA: TGTGCCAGCAGCACACCCCGGGACAGGGACCTATCCCGCTATGGCTACACCTTC

J gene: TRBJ2-7
V gene: TRBV5-4
D gene: -
clone size: -
CDR3 protein: CASSPSSGTLSYEQYF
CDR3 DNA: TGTGCCAGCAGCCCATCGTCCGGGACACTCTCCTACGAGCAGTACTTC

J gene: TRBJ2-3
V gene: TRBV6-4
D gene: -
clone size: -
CDR3 protein: CASRGYKTDTQYF
CDR3 DNA: TGTGCCAGCAGGGGGTACAAAACAGATACGCAGTATTTT

J gene: TRBJ1-1
V gene: TRBV28
D gene: -
clone size: -
CDR3 protein: CASSPRAMNTEAFF
CDR3 DNA: TGTGCCAGCAGCCCCAGGGCCATGAACACTGAAGCTTTCTTT

J gene: TRBJ2-5
V gene: TRBV29-1
D gene: TRBD2
clone size: -
CDR3 protein: CSANGGAQETQYF
CDR3 DNA: TGCAGCGCCAACGGGGGGGCCCAGGAGACCCAGTACTTC

J gene: TRBJ2-4
V gene: TRBV19
D gene: TRBD2
clone size: -
CDR3 protein: CASSIGTRGGDIQYF
CDR3 DNA: TGTGCCAGTAGTATTGGGACACGGGGGGGTGACATTCAGTACTTC

J gene: TRBJ1-2
V gene: TRBV28
D gene: -
clone size: -
CDR3 protein: CASSDLRYGYTF
CDR3 DNA: TGTGCCAGCAGCGACCTCAGGTACGGCTACACCTTC